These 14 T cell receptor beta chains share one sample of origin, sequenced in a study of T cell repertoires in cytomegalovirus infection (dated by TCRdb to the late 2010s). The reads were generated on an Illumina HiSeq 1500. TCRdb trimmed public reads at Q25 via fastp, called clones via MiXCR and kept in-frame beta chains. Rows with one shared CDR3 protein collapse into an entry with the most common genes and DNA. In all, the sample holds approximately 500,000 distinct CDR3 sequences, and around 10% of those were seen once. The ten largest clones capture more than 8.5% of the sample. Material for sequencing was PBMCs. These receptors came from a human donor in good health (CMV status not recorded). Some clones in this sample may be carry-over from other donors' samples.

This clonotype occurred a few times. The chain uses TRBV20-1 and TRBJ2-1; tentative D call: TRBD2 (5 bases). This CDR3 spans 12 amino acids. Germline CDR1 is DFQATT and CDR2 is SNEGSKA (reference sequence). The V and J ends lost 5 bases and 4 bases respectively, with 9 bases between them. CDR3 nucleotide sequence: TGCAGTGCTGAGGGAGCTTACAATGAGCAGTTCTTC. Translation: CSAEGAYNEQFF.

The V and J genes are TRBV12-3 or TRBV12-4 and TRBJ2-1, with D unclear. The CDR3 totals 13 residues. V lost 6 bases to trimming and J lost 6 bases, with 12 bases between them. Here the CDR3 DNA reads TGTGCCAGCAGCCCCCTCCTAGTCAATGAGCAGTTCTTC. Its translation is CASSPLLVNEQFF.

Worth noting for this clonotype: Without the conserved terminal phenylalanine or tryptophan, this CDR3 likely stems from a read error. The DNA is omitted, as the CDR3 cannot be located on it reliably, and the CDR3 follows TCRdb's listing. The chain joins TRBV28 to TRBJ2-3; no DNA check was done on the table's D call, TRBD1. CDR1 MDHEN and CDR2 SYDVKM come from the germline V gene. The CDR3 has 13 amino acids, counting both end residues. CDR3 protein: CASSSPHQDRGWV.

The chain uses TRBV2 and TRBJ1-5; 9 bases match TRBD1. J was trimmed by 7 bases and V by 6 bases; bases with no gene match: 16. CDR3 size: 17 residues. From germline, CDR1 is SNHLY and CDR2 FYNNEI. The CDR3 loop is CASSAGPGTGYRQPQHF. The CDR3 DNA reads TGTGCCAGCAGCGCTGGGCCCGGGACAGGGTACAGGCAGCCCCAGCATTTT.

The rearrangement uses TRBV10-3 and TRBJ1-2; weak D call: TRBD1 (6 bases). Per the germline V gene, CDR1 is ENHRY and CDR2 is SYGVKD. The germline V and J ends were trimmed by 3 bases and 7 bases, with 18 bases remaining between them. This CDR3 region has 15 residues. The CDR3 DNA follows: TGTGCCATCAGTGATACGGGGGCGCACGCCTCTGGCTACACCTTC. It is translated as CAISDTGAHASGYTF.

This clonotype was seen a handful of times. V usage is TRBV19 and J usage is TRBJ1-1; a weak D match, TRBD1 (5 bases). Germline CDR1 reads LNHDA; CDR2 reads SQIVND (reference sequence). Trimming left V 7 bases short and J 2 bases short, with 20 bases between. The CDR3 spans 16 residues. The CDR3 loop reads CASNLLGGVANTEAFF. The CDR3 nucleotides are TGTGCCAGTAATCTCCTCGGGGGGGTGGCAAACACTGAAGCTTTCTTT. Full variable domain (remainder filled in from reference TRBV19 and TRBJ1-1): DGGITQSPKYLFRKEGQNVTLSCEQNLNHDAMYWYRQDPGQGLRLIYYSQIVNDFQKGDIAEGYSVSREKKESFPLTVTSAQKNPTAFYLCASNLLGGVANTEAFFGQGTRLTVV.

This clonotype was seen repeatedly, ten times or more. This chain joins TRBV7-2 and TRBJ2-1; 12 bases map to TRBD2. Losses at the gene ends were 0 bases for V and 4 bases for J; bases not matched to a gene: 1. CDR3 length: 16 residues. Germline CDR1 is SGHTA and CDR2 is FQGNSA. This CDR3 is CASSLATSGRYNEQFF. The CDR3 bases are TGTGCCAGCAGCTTAGCTACTAGCGGGAGGTACAATGAGCAGTTCTTC.

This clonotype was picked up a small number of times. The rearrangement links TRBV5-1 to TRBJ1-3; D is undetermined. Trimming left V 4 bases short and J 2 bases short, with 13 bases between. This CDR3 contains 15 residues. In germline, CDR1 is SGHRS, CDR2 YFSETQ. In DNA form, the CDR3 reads TGCGCCAGCAGCCTTTGGACCCTGCCTGGAAACACCATATATTTT. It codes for CASSLWTLPGNTIYF. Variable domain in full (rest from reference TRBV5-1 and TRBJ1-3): KAGVTQTPRYLIKTRGQQVTLSCSPISGHRSVSWYQQTPGQGLQFLFEYFSETQRNKGNFPGRFSGRQFSNSRSEMNVSTLELGDSALYLCASSLWTLPGNTIYFGEGSWLTVV.

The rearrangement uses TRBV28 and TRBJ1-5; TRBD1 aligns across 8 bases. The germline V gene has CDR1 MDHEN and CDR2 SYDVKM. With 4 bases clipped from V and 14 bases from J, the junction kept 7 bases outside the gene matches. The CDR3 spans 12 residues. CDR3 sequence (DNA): TGTGCCAGCAGTTCCTGGGACAGGCACAAGCATTTT. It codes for CASSSWDRHKHF.

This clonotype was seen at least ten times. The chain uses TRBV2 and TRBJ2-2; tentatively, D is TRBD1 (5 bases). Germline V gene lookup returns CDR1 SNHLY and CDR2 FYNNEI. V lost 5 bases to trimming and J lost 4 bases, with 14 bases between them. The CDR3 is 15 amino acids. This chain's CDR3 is CASSPSQGGTGELFF. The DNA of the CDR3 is TGTGCCAGCAGTCCCAGCCAGGGCGGCACCGGGGAGCTGTTTTTT.

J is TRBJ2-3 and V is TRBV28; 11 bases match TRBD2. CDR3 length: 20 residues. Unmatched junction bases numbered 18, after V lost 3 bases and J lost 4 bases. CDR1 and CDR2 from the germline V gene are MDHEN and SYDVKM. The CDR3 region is CASSLYNSISGRAGADTQYF. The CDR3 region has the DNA TGTGCCAGCAGTTTGTATAACAGTATTAGCGGGAGGGCCGGCGCAGATACGCAGTATTTT.

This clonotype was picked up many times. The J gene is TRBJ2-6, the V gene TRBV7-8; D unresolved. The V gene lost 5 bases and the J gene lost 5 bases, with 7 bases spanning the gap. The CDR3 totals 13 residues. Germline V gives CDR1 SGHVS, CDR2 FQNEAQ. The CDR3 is CASSPLRANVLTF. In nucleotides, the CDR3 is TGTGCCAGCAGCCCTCTGAGGGCCAACGTCCTGACTTTC.

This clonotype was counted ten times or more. The CDR3 spells CASSISPFPTPGLAGVETQYF. Here the CDR3 DNA reads TGTGCCAGTAGTATTTCCCCCTTTCCCACTCCGGGACTAGCGGGAGTGGAGACCCAGTACTTC. This chain joins TRBV19 and TRBJ2-5; 14 nucleotides line up with TRBD2. The trim removed 3 bases at V and 5 bases at J, leaving 20 bases unmatched. CDR1 and CDR2 from the germline V gene are LNHDA and SQIVND (reference sequence). The CDR3 has 21 amino acids.

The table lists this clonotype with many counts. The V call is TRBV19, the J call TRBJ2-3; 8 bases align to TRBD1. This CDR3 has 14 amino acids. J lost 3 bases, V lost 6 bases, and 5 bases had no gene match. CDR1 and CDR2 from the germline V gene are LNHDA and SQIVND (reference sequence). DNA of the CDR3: TGTGCCAGTAGATCGGGACAGGTGACAGATACGCAGTATTTT. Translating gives CASRSGQVTDTQYF.